Reported below is one T cell receptor beta chain. This table comes from immunoSEQ multiplex PCR, and its TCRdb copy is limited to in-frame clones, with some not included. Of approximately 47,000 clones listed, nearly 95% are singletons. This sample is part of a study of T cell changes during pregnancy in multiple sclerosis. This receptor was identified in a female donor with multiple sclerosis, enrolled in a pregnancy study. Material: CD4+ T cells from peripheral blood mononuclear cells, obtained in the first trimester of pregnancy.

CDR3 region: CASSFRLGGLLAGNTIYF. In DNA, the CDR3 is TGTGCCAGCAGCTTTCGCCTGGGGGGGTTACTGGCTGGAAACACCATATATTTT. The chain couples TRBV7-9 to TRBJ1-3; TRBD1 is a possible D gene (5 bases). This CDR3 spans 18 amino acids. Trimming removed 3 bases from V and 2 bases from J, with 20 bases in between. Germline CDR1 and CDR2: SEHNR and FQNEAQ (reference sequence).